This record looks at one T cell receptor (beta chain) sequence and its context. This sample was taken from a study of blood T cell repertoires in COVID-19. In the original analysis: Estimation of nucleated cell counts relied on the amplification of reference gene primers. The repertoire was sequenced with immunoSEQ multiplex PCR; TCRdb's copy has only in-frame clones and lacks some. V and J calls and clone size are as listed in that table; D and trimming were resolved from the DNA. This sample has about 52,000 clones, with about 90% found just once. The length of the CDR3 is 14 residues. Germline trimming cut 5 bases from V and 5 bases from J; bases unmatched to any gene: 6. CDR1 and CDR2 (germline): SNHLY, FYNNEI.

Sequencing was carried out using peripheral blood. This TCR was recovered from a human donor with active COVID-19. The donor label of this sample is uncertain. V usage is TRBV2 and J usage is TRBJ1-2, with 9 bases aligning to TRBD1. CDR3 bases: TGTGCCAGCAGTACTAACAGGGGGCTGTATGGCTACACCTTC. Its protein is CASSTNRGLYGYTF. The full variable domain, completed using reference TRBV2 and TRBJ1-2, is EPEVTQTPSHQVTQMGQEVILRCVPISNHLYFYWYRQILGQKVEFLVSFYNNEISEKSEIFDDQFSVERPDGSNFTLKIRSTKLEDSAMYFCASSTNRGLYGYTFGSGTRLTVV.